Listed here are 22 T cell receptor beta chains from one sample, sequenced in a study of human T cells and chemical hapten exposure (dated by TCRdb to the early 2020s). The intended sense of this specimen's time point label: patch test 3, about 24 weeks after DPC sensitization. The treatment or condition label for this specimen denotes: therapeutic diphenylcyclopropenone sensitization with weekly scalp DPC. Library prep was done by RACE. The sequencing machine was a NextSeq 500. TCRdb trimmed the raw reads at Q25, called clones with MiXCR and kept productive beta chains. For every CDR3 protein sequence, its rows merge into one entry that carries the most common genes and DNA. Present in this sample are about 84,000 distinct CDR3 sequences, 10% to 11% of which were seen just once. Roughly 3.7% of the sample comes from the top ten. Sequencing was performed on whole blood, taken in connection with sensitization to the hapten diphenylcyclopropenone (DPC). The receptor set was obtained from a woman aged 45 to 65 with alopecia areata. Some clones in this sample may be carry-over from other donors' samples.

The sample holds a few counts of this clonotype. This rearrangement joins TRBV2 to TRBJ2-3; D not resolved. The V and J ends lost 4 bases and 8 bases respectively, with 13 bases between them. This CDR3 region has 13 residues. CDR1 and CDR2 from the germline V gene are SNHLY and FYNNEI. Here the CDR3 DNA reads TGTGCCAGCAGTGTTGGGCCACCCAGTACGCAGTATTTT. It is translated as CASSVGPPSTQYF. The variable domain in full, with the rest retrieved from reference TRBV2 and TRBJ2-3, is EPEVTQTPSHQVTQMGQEVILRCVPISNHLYFYWYRQILGQKVEFLVSFYNNEISEKSEIFDDQFSVERPDGSNFTLKIRSTKLEDSAMYFCASSVGPPSTQYFGPGTRLTVL.

Many counts were recorded for this clonotype. V usage is TRBV20-1 and J usage is TRBJ2-5; possibly TRBD1 for D (5 bases). Germline loops: CDR1 DFQATT, CDR2 SNEGSKA (reference sequence). The CDR3 length is 15 residues. V lost 1 base and J 0 bases, leaving 12 bases between the germline ends. CDR3 DNA: TGCAGTGCTAGAGCGGACATCTTGAACCAAGAGACCCAGTACTTC. This sequence encodes CSARADILNQETQYF.

V usage is TRBV12-3 or TRBV12-4 and J usage is TRBJ2-2; D tentatively fits TRBD1 or TRBD2 (5 bases each). The ends were cut back, 2 bases at V and 6 bases at J, with 7 bases in the middle. This CDR3 spans 13 amino acids. Written as DNA, the CDR3 is TGTGCCAGCAGTTTACTGGGGGCCGGGGAGCTGTTTTTT. Amino acids: CASSLLGAGELFF.

This clonotype was counted between two and nine times. The rearrangement joins TRBV11-2 to TRBJ2-1; 7 bases are a match to TRBD1. The trim removed 7 bases at V and 4 bases at J, leaving 4 bases unmatched. In germline, CDR1 is SGHAT, CDR2 FQNNGV. CDR3 length equals 13 residues. The CDR3 nucleotides are TGTGCCAGCACCGCGACAGGGTACAATGAGCAGTTCTTC. This translates into CASTATGYNEQFF.

This clonotype was seen a handful of times. The chain links TRBV7-2 to TRBJ2-3, with 8 bases lining up with TRBD1. From germline, CDR1 is SGHTA and CDR2 FQGNSA. The CDR3 extends over 16 amino acids. Trimming took 5 bases from V and 4 from J; bases not matched to a gene: 11. The CDR3 spells CASSQGAGGRADTQYF. The CDR3 nucleotides read TGTGCCAGCAGCCAGGGGGCTGGTGGAAGGGCAGATACGCAGTATTTT.

This clonotype was seen more than once but under ten times. The V call is TRBV7-2, the J call TRBJ2-1; tentatively, D is TRBD1 (6 bases). This CDR3 spans 17 amino acids. The germline CDR1 and CDR2 sequences are SGHTA and FQGNSA. The germline V and J ends were trimmed by 7 bases and 0 bases, with 19 bases remaining between them. CDR3: CASINSRGRSSYNEQFF. The CDR3 nucleotides are TGTGCCAGCATCAACTCCAGGGGCCGGAGCTCCTACAATGAGCAGTTCTTC.

Many counts were recorded for this clonotype. The V and J genes are TRBV7-3 and TRBJ2-2; D ambiguous. V dropped 3 bases and J dropped 5 bases, with 4 bases sitting between them. The CDR3 is 12 residues long. Looked up from germline, CDR1 is SGHTA and CDR2 is FQGTGA. The CDR3 region is CASSFGTGELFF. DNA of the CDR3: TGTGCCAGCAGCTTTGGGACCGGGGAGCTGTTTTTT.

In its sample, this clonotype was seen a few times. This sequence joins TRBV9 and TRBJ2-3; 9 bases match TRBD2. From germline, CDR1 is SGDLS and CDR2 YYNGEE. The length of the CDR3 is 15 residues. J lost 4 bases, V lost 0 bases, and 3 bases had no gene match. This CDR3 is CASSVGGRASDTQYF. DNA of the CDR3: TGTGCCAGCAGCGTAGGCGGGAGGGCCTCAGATACGCAGTATTTT.

There are a few counts of this clonotype. The CDR3 region has the DNA TGTGCCACCAGTTTGGGGCCCGATACGCAGTATTTT. It translates to CATSLGPDTQYF. The chain recombines TRBV24-1 with TRBJ2-3, with D possibly being TRBD1 (5 bases). Germline-derived CDR1 and CDR2 are KGHDR and SFDVKD. Trimming shortened V by 6 bases and J by 6 bases, and 9 bases separated the two germline ends. The CDR3 sequence is 12 residues long.

The gene calls are TRBV20-1 and TRBJ2-6; the D is unclear. Germline CDR1 DFQATT, CDR2 SNEGSKA (reference sequence). CDR3 size: 15 residues. Trimming shortened V by 0 bases and J by 0 bases, and 6 bases separated the two germline ends. For the CDR3, the DNA is TGCAGTGCTAGAGAGAAGCGCTCTGGGGCCAACGTCCTGACTTTC. This translates into CSAREKRSGANVLTF.

This clonotype was detected a few times. The chain recombines TRBV7-2 with TRBJ2-5; TRBD2 matches at 9 bases. This CDR3 is built from 14 residues. CDR1 is SGHTA and CDR2 is FQGNSA in the germline V gene. The junction had 9 bases not matched to a gene; V was cut back by 8 bases and J by 5 bases. CDR3 loop: CASRPSGIVETQYF. In DNA, the CDR3 is TGTGCCAGCCGGCCTAGCGGGATAGTTGAGACCCAGTACTTC.

This clonotype was counted only a few times. This chain connects TRBV20-1 to TRBJ1-6; weak D call: TRBD1 (5 bases). Germline V gene sequence: CDR1 DFQATT, CDR2 SNEGSKA (reference sequence). The CDR3 totals 13 residues. Trimming stripped 5 bases from V and 10 bases from J, with 15 bases between. The CDR3 loop is CSAGGVGESPLHF. CDR3 in DNA: TGCAGTGCTGGGGGGGTAGGGGAATCACCCCTCCACTTT.

There are a few counts of this clonotype. The chain uses TRBV27 and TRBJ2-7, with 7 bases lining up with TRBD1. V lost 5 bases and J lost 3; bases outside the gene matches: 10. Germline V gives CDR1 MNHEY, CDR2 SMNVEV (reference sequence). This CDR3 region has 15 residues. The CDR3 region is CASSTEQGRDYEQYF. CDR3 DNA sequence: TGTGCCAGCAGTACGGAACAGGGGCGAGACTACGAGCAGTACTTC.

This clonotype showed up just a few times. The chain carries TRBV30 and TRBJ1-2; D gene ambiguous. V lost 0 bases and J lost 2, with 13 bases in between. Germline V lookup: CDR1 GTSNPN, CDR2 SVGIG (reference sequence). CDR3 size: 15 residues. The CDR3 loop is CAWSVSYRGNYGYTF. For the CDR3, the DNA is TGTGCCTGGAGTGTAAGTTACAGAGGAAACTATGGCTACACCTTC.

At least ten counts were recorded for this clonotype. This sequence joins TRBV6-2 or TRBV6-3 and TRBJ2-7; no definite D call. This CDR3 contains 11 residues. The germline V gene has CDR1 MNHEY and CDR2 SVGEGT. Trimming took 5 bases from V and 7 from J, leaving 9 bases between them. In DNA form, the CDR3 reads TGTGCCAGCAGTCCACTGGGAGAGCAGTACTTC. Translated, it gives CASSPLGEQYF.

This clonotype was found many times. The rearrangement uses TRBV18 and TRBJ2-5; 8 bases fit TRBD2. With V trimmed by 2 bases and J by 3 bases, 8 bases remained unmatched. CDR1 and CDR2 (germline): KGHSH, LQKENI. This CDR3 comprises 16 residues. CDR3: CASSPIGSGAKETQYF. DNA of the CDR3: TGTGCCAGCTCACCAATTGGTAGCGGGGCCAAAGAGACCCAGTACTTC.

There are many counts of this clonotype. CDR3 in amino acids: CSVEEGHSGYTF. The CDR3 nucleotides are TGCAGCGTTGAAGAGGGGCACAGTGGCTACACCTTC. The J gene is TRBJ1-2, the V gene TRBV29-1; TRBD1 might be the D (5 bases). This CDR3 contains 12 residues. CDR1 and CDR2 from the germline V gene are SQVTM and ANQGSEA. Trimming shortened V by 0 bases and J by 7 bases, and 9 bases separated the two germline ends.

This clonotype appeared a few times. The chain couples TRBV19 to TRBJ2-7; TRBD1 is a possible D gene (6 bases). The CDR3 has 13 residues. Germline CDR1 and CDR2: LNHDA and SQIVND (reference sequence). Trimming pared 11 bases from V and 2 bases from J, leaving 16 bases between. The CDR3 DNA reads TGTGCCTACGAGACAGGCTACCCCTACGAGCAGTACTTC. As protein: CAYETGYPYEQYF.

This clonotype has more than one count but fewer than ten. This sequence joins TRBV12-3 or TRBV12-4 and TRBJ2-2; D not certain. The CDR3 is made up of 11 amino acids. V was cut by 10 bases and J by 3 bases, with 6 bases left in between. CDR3 coding DNA: TGTGCCACCTCGTACACCGGGGAGCTGTTTTTT. It is translated as CATSYTGELFF.

This clonotype was seen more than once but under ten times. V gene TRBV7-8 combines with J gene TRBJ1-1, with TRBD1 matching 7 bases. The CDR3 contains 17 residues. After removal of 0 bases from V and 0 bases from J, the junction contained 7 bases not matched to a gene. Germline CDR1 is SGHVS and CDR2 is FQNEAQ. CDR3 nucleotide sequence: TGTGCCAGCAGCTTAGCCAGGGGGGTAGGGATGAACACTGAAGCTTTCTTT. It encodes CASSLARGVGMNTEAFF.

The chain combines TRBV25-1 with TRBJ1-5; weak D call: TRBD1 (5 bases). CDR3 length: 13 residues. The V gene lost 7 bases and the J gene lost 2 bases, with 9 bases spanning the gap. The V gene's germline CDR1 is MGHDK and CDR2 SYGVNS. This chain's CDR3 is CASKGLGNQPQHF. The CDR3, as DNA: TGTGCCAGCAAGGGACTGGGCAATCAGCCCCAGCATTTT. Variable domain in full (rest from reference TRBV25-1 and TRBJ1-5): EADIYQTPRYLVIGTGKKITLECSQTMGHDKMYWYQQDPGMELHLIHYSYGVNSTEKGDLSSESTVSRIRTEHFPLTLESARPSHTSQYLCASKGLGNQPQHFGDGTRLSIL.

This clonotype was detected ten times or more. The chain uses TRBV2 and TRBJ1-5, with D unclear. Germline CDR1 and CDR2: SNHLY and FYNNEI. The length of the CDR3 is 15 residues. V was shortened by 9 bases and J by 0 bases, with 15 bases between the two germline ends. CDR3 nucleotide sequence: TGTGCCAGTCGACCGGAAGGGAATAGCAATCAGCCCCAGCATTTT. Protein: CASRPEGNSNQPQHF. Complete variable domain (other parts from reference TRBV2 and TRBJ1-5): EPEVTQTPSHQVTQMGQEVILRCVPISNHLYFYWYRQILGQKVEFLVSFYNNEISEKSEIFDDQFSVERPDGSNFTLKIRSTKLEDSAMYFCASRPEGNSNQPQHFGDGTRLSIL.